Included here is one TCR beta chain sequence, with context. What it binds is unknown. It was with 60 Vbeta and 13 Jbeta primers that the PCR ran. Using immunoSEQ multiplex PCR, the repertoire was profiled, and TCRdb retains in-frame clones only, with some absent. Of 150,000 to 250,000 clones in the sample, roughly 85% were seen once. Trimming left V 4 bases short and J 3 bases short, with 18 bases between. The CDR3 covers 17 residues. Germline V gene data show CDR1 as SGHTA and CDR2 as FQGNSA. This entry comes from a study of cytomegalovirus exposure and HLA in healthy donors. Overall study findings and caveats: Indistinguishable V segments such as TRBV6-2 and TRBV6-3 were excluded. In an earlier analysis, in several hundred donors, most V segments appeared productive either ~90% or ~30% of the time. CMV antigen specificity of a few CMV-associated chains was confirmed in vitro. Many donors shared some public TCRs, even though most TCR sequences were rare.

V is TRBV7-2 and J is TRBJ2-2, with D perhaps matching TRBD2 (5 bases). Sequencing used PBMCs. The TCR originated in a woman aged 25 to 45 in good health and CMV-seropositive. The CDR3 DNA sequence: TGTGCCAGCAGCTCCACCCGGCGAGTAGCGTACACCGGGGAGCTGTTTTTT. This sequence encodes CASSSTRRVAYTGELFF. Together with reference TRBV7-2 and TRBJ2-2, the CDR3 gives the full variable domain: GAGVSQSPSNKVTEKGKDVELRCDPISGHTALYWYRQSLGQGLEFLIYFQGNSAPDKSGLPSDRFSAERTGGSVSTLTIQRTQQEDSAVYLCASSSTRRVAYTGELFFGEGSRLTVL.